These 28 T cell receptor beta chains share one sample of origin, sequenced in a study of OX40 agonist ivuxolimab in advanced cancers. Sequenced by immunoSEQ multiplex PCR; TCRdb stores in-frame clones only, minus some. The sample yields nearly 45,000 clones, around 90% seen once. This sample comprised CD4+ or CD8+ T cells sorted from blood, obtained in a trial of the OX40 agonist ivuxolimab. The receptors come from an adult with an advanced solid tumor such as melanoma, head and neck, liver or kidney cancer.

The rearrangement uses TRBV9 and TRBJ2-6; 7 bases fit TRBD2. Per the germline V gene, CDR1 is SGDLS and CDR2 is YYNGEE. CDR3 length equals 21 residues. J was trimmed by 0 bases and V by 3 bases; bases with no gene match: 18. CDR3: CASSGPGGGDRDPSGANVLTF. Here the CDR3 DNA reads TGTGCCAGCAGCGGCCCGGGAGGAGGGGACCGAGACCCCTCTGGGGCCAACGTCCTGACTTTC.

The chain combines TRBV7-8 with TRBJ2-7; D uncertain. CDR3 size: 14 residues. Trimming took off 6 bases at V and 2 bases at J, with 14 bases between the two ends. Germline V gene data show CDR1 as SGHVS and CDR2 as FQNEAQ. This CDR3 is CASRSSPKAYEQYF. CDR3 coding DNA: TGTGCCAGCAGGTCATCTCCTAAGGCCTACGAGCAGTACTTC. Supplemented by reference TRBV7-8 and TRBJ2-7, the full variable domain reads GAGVSQSPRYKVAKRGQDVALRCDPISGHVSLFWYQQALGQGPEFLTYFQNEAQLDKSGLPSDRFFAERPEGSVSTLKIQRTQQEDSAVYLCASRSSPKAYEQYFGPGTRLTVT.

The gene calls are TRBV9 and TRBJ2-1; D unclear. The V gene lost 5 bases and the J gene lost 5 bases, with 11 bases spanning the gap. The length of the CDR3 is 13 residues. Germline V gene lookup returns CDR1 SGDLS and CDR2 YYNGEE. CDR3 in amino acids: CASRGDSNNEQFF. The CDR3 nucleotides are TGTGCCAGCAGGGGTGATTCGAACAATGAGCAGTTCTTC. Variable domain in full (rest from reference TRBV9 and TRBJ2-1): DSGVTQTPKHLITATGQRVTLRCSPRSGDLSVYWYQQSLDQGLQFLIQYYNGEERAKGNILERFSAQQFPDLHSELNLSSLELGDSALYFCASRGDSNNEQFFGPGTRLTVL.

The V and J genes are TRBV5-7 and TRBJ1-2; no reliable D call. TRBV5-7 is placed among ORFs of uncertain function. CDR3 length: 15 amino acids. V lost 4 bases and J lost 6, with 19 bases in between. CDR3 sequence: CASSPGSPNKNGYTF. The CDR3 DNA sequence: TGTGCCAGCAGCCCCGGAAGCCCAAACAAAAATGGCTACACCTTC.

The chain couples TRBV4-1 to TRBJ2-7; possible D gene TRBD1, 6 bases. The CDR3 runs 15 residues. V lost 3 bases and J 2 bases, leaving 14 bases between the germline ends. Germline loops: CDR1 MGHRA, CDR2 YSYEKL. The CDR3 protein is CASSQDQGITYEQYF. In DNA form, the CDR3 reads TGCGCCAGCAGCCAGGACCAGGGGATAACCTACGAGCAGTACTTC.

This chain connects TRBV27 to TRBJ2-7; D may be TRBD1 or TRBD2 (6 bases each). The CDR3 consists of 14 residues. V was cut by 9 bases and J by 4 bases, with 19 bases left in between. Germline V CDR1 and CDR2: MNHEY, SMNVEV (reference sequence). The CDR3 bases are TGTGCCAGTTGGGGGGCAGGGAGAGGTTACGAGCAGTACTTC. It encodes CASWGAGRGYEQYF.

The J gene is TRBJ2-1, the V gene TRBV6-5, with 8 positions matching TRBD2. This CDR3 is 15 amino acids long. V shed 1 base and J 3 bases; nucleotides not matched to a gene: 2. Per germline, CDR1 MNHEY and CDR2 SVGAGI. As DNA, the CDR3 is TGTGCCAGCAGTTACTTCCGGGGGGGCTACAATGAGCAGTTCTTC. Its protein is CASSYFRGGYNEQFF.

The rearrangement uses TRBV7-2 and TRBJ1-1; D not resolved. V was clipped by 11 bases and J by 4 bases, with 14 bases between them. The CDR3 sequence is 12 residues long. CDR1 is SGHTA and CDR2 is FQGNSA in the germline V gene. Here the CDR3 DNA reads TGTGCCGGCCCCCCAAAAAGCACTGAAGCTTTCTTT. This gives the protein CAGPPKSTEAFF.

This clone came up once. The J gene is TRBJ2-5, the V gene TRBV7-9, with 8 bases identical to TRBD2. The CDR3 is 15 residues long. V lost 5 bases to trimming and J lost 5 bases; unmatched junction nucleotides: 10. From germline, CDR1 is SEHNR and CDR2 FQNEAQ (reference sequence). The CDR3 nucleotides are TGTGCCAGCAGCAATAACGGGCGGGGGGATGAGACCCAGTACTTC. Its translation is CASSNNGRGDETQYF.

The V call is TRBV6-5, the J call TRBJ1-1; D may be TRBD1 (6 bases). The CDR3 loop spans 12 amino acids. Per the germline V gene, CDR1 is MNHEY and CDR2 is SVGAGI. The germline V and J ends were trimmed by 6 bases and 5 bases, with 10 bases remaining between them. Written as DNA, the CDR3 is TGTGCCAGCAGGCCTAGGGGGACTGAAGCTTTCTTT. It is translated as CASRPRGTEAFF.

The chain couples TRBV15 to TRBJ1-5, with D possibly matching TRBD1 (6 bases). V lost 0 bases and J lost 2, with 11 bases in between. Germline-derived CDR1 and CDR2 are LNHNV and YYDKDF (reference sequence). There are 16 residues in the CDR3. The CDR3 DNA is TGTGCCACCAGCAGAGACAGGGGAAGAGGCAATCAGCCCCAGCATTTT. Amino acids: CATSRDRGRGNQPQHF.

The chain is built from TRBV7-6 and TRBJ2-3; weak D call: TRBD1 (5 bases). V was clipped by 1 base and J by 4 bases, with 12 bases between them. The length of the CDR3 is 15 residues. The germline V gene encodes CDR1 SGHVS and CDR2 FNYEAQ. The CDR3 region is CASSLGRGTPDTQYF. The CDR3 DNA reads TGTGCCAGCAGCTTAGGAAGGGGTACCCCAGATACGCAGTATTTT. Together with reference TRBV7-6 and TRBJ2-3, the CDR3 gives the full variable domain: GAGVSQSPRYKVTKRGQDVALRCDPISGHVSLYWYRQALGQGPEFLTYFNYEAQQDKSGLPNDRFSAERPEGSISTLTIQRTEQRDSAMYRCASSLGRGTPDTQYFGPGTRLTVL.

There are a few counts of this clone. The V call is TRBV27, the J call TRBJ1-1, with D possibly being TRBD1 (5 bases). V was pared by 5 bases and J by 4 bases, with 14 bases between. This CDR3 has 14 residues. CDR1 MNHEY and CDR2 SMNVEV come from the germline V gene (reference sequence). The CDR3 spells CASSRGGGITEAFF. The CDR3, as DNA: TGTGCCAGCAGTCGAGGCGGGGGTATCACTGAAGCTTTCTTT.

This clone is large within its sample. This sequence joins TRBV6-6 and TRBJ1-1; D call uncertain. V gave up 4 bases and J gave up 1 base, with 10 bases separating them. Germline V CDR1 and CDR2: MNHNY, SVGAGI (reference sequence). This CDR3 comprises 14 residues. CDR3 DNA sequence: TGTGCCAGCAGTTCCCGACAAGGGAACACTGAAGCTTTCTTT. This translates into CASSSRQGNTEAFF.

The genes are TRBV7-8 and TRBJ2-3; 7 nucleotides match TRBD2. The J segment lost 3 bases and the V segment lost 5 bases, leaving 11 bases of the junction unmatched. CDR1 and CDR2 from the germline V gene are SGHVS and FQNEAQ. This CDR3 has 16 amino acids. The CDR3 coding sequence is TGTGCCAGCAGCCCACTCCTAGCGGAGGGTACAGATACGCAGTATTTT. Amino acids: CASSPLLAEGTDTQYF.

The gene calls are TRBV27 and TRBJ1-1; no firm D call. The germline V and J ends were trimmed by 7 bases and 4 bases, with 7 bases remaining between them. CDR1 and CDR2 from the germline V gene are MNHEY and SMNVEV (reference sequence). The length of the CDR3 is 11 residues. The CDR3, as DNA: TGTGCCAGCATCAGTGCCACTGAAGCTTTCTTT. This codes for CASISATEAFF.

The chain is built from TRBV14 and TRBJ2-1; no definite D call. This CDR3 spans 14 amino acids. The germline V gene has CDR1 SGHDN and CDR2 FVKESK. Trimming removed 8 bases from V and 8 bases from J, with 19 bases in between. The CDR3 DNA sequence: TGTGCCAGCTCCGCGTTATATCCCCTCGATGAGCAGTTCTTC. Translating it yields CASSALYPLDEQFF.

The rearrangement uses TRBV5-4 and TRBJ2-1; the match to TRBD1 covers 8 bases. Germline CDR1 and CDR2: SGHNT and YYREEE (reference sequence). CDR3 length equals 15 residues. Trimming removed 5 bases from V and 2 bases from J; junction bases left unmatched: 6. The CDR3 DNA reads TGTGCCAGCAGTCTGGACAGGGTGCCCTACAATGAGCAGTTCTTC. Protein product: CASSLDRVPYNEQFF. Filled out from reference TRBV5-4 and TRBJ2-1, the complete variable domain reads ETGVTQSPTHLIKTRGQQVTLRCSSQSGHNTVSWYQQALGQGPQFIFQYYREEENGRGNFPPRFSGLQFPNYSSELNVNALELDDSALYLCASSLDRVPYNEQFFGPGTRLTVL.

The V gene is TRBV19, the J gene TRBJ1-2; 7 bases line up with TRBD1. Per the germline V gene, CDR1 is LNHDA and CDR2 is SQIVND (reference sequence). V was clipped by 0 bases and J by 8 bases; unmatched bases: 9. The CDR3 has 15 amino acids. In DNA, the CDR3 is TGTGCCAGTAGTATAGAGTATCGAGGGGGCGAAGGCTACACCTTC. Translation gives CASSIEYRGGEGYTF.

The genes are TRBV5-1 and TRBJ1-1; 8 nucleotides line up with TRBD1. J gave up 6 bases and V 0 bases, and 4 bases lay outside the gene matches. The CDR3 is 14 amino acids. Germline CDR1 SGHRS, CDR2 YFSETQ. The CDR3 DNA reads as TGCGCCAGCAGCTTGGATGGGACAGGTCCTGAAGCTTTCTTT. It yields the protein CASSLDGTGPEAFF.

The V gene is TRBV6-5, the J gene TRBJ2-7; D perhaps matches TRBD2 (5 bases). Trimming removed 5 bases from V and 3 bases from J, with 11 bases in between. This CDR3 comprises 13 residues. Germline V gene lookup returns CDR1 MNHEY and CDR2 SVGAGI. The DNA of the CDR3 is TGTGCCAGCAGTCTTACAAGCGGCTACGAGCAGTACTTC. It translates to CASSLTSGYEQYF.

CDR3: CASSWDSMNTEAFF. CDR3 sequence (DNA): TGCGCCAGCAGTTGGGACAGTATGAACACTGAAGCTTTCTTT. The gene calls are TRBV10-1 and TRBJ1-1; TRBD1 agrees at 7 bases. The CDR3 consists of 14 residues. Germline assignment: CDR1 WNHNN and CDR2 SYGVQD (reference sequence). The trim removed 5 bases at V and 0 bases at J, leaving 3 bases unmatched.

The rearrangement joins TRBV5-6 to TRBJ2-1, with 9 positions matching TRBD2. The CDR3 has 18 residues. J was trimmed by 2 bases and V by 4 bases; bases with no gene match: 13. Germline CDR1 and CDR2: SGHDT and YYEEEE. Here the CDR3 reads CASSQVKRGALPYNEQFF. The DNA of the CDR3 is TGTGCCAGCAGCCAGGTTAAGCGGGGGGCTCTACCCTACAATGAGCAGTTCTTC.

This clone is categorized as medium-sized. This chain connects TRBV30 to TRBJ1-3, with TRBD1 matching over 7 bases. CDR3 length: 14 amino acids. Germline V gives CDR1 GTSNPN, CDR2 SVGIG (reference sequence). The ends lost 4 bases at V and 11 bases at J; junction bases unmatched: 14. CDR3 protein: CAWKWTGALGAIYF. The CDR3 DNA reads TGTGCCTGGAAATGGACAGGAGCTTTAGGCGCCATATATTTT.

This rearrangement joins TRBV6-1 to TRBJ1-2; D gene ambiguous. The CDR3 sequence is 11 residues long. Trimming left V 3 bases short and J 4 bases short, with 3 bases between. The V gene's germline CDR1 is MNHNS and CDR2 SASEGT. CDR3 coding DNA: TGTGCCAGCAGTGACATCTATGGCTACACCTTC. Translation gives CASSDIYGYTF.

This chain's CDR3 is CASSYERTYEQYF. The CDR3 DNA reads as TGTGCCAGCAGTTACGAGCGGACCTACGAGCAGTACTTC. The chain is built from TRBV6-6 and TRBJ2-7; possibly TRBD2 for D (5 bases). The CDR3 extends over 13 amino acids. The germline V and J ends were trimmed by 2 bases and 2 bases, with 7 bases remaining between them. Germline-derived CDR1 and CDR2 are MNHNY and SVGAGI (reference sequence).

The chain uses TRBV7-9 and TRBJ2-5, with 8 positions matching TRBD1. The end of the DNA fits TRBJ2-7 better, so the J call may be wrong. Looked up from germline, CDR1 is SEHNR and CDR2 is FQNEAQ (reference sequence). CDR3 length: 16 amino acids. The CDR3 loop reads CASSTTPGGGSYEQYF. CDR3 nucleotides: TGTGCCAGCAGCACCACACCAGGGGGCGGCTCCTACGAGCAGTACTTC.

The CDR3 DNA sequence: TGTGCCAGCAGCTTAACGCGGGGCGTCGGGGAGACCCAGTACTTC. Its protein product is CASSLTRGVGETQYF. The rearrangement uses TRBV7-8 and TRBJ2-5; D is perhaps TRBD2 (6 bases). V lost 2 bases and J 5 bases, leaving 15 bases between the germline ends. Per germline, CDR1 SGHVS and CDR2 FQNEAQ. This CDR3 contains 15 residues.